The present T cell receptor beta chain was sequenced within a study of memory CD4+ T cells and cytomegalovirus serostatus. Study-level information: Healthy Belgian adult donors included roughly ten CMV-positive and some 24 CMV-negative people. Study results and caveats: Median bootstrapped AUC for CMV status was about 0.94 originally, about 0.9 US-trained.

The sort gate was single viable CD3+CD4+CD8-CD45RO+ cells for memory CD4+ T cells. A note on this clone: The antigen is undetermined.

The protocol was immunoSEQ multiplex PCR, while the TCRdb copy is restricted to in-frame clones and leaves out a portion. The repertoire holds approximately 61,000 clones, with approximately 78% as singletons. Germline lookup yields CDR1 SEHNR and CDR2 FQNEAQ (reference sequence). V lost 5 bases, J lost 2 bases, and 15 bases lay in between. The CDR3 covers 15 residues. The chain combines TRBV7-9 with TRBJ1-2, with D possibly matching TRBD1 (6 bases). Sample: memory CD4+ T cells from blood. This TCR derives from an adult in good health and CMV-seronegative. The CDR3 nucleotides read TGTGCCAGCAGCGACACTCGGGGGGCGAACTATGGCTACACCTTC. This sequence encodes CASSDTRGANYGYTF.